This TCR beta chain was obtained from a study of cytomegalovirus exposure and HLA in healthy donors. The overall study: Among the 300 to 500 donors who were genotyped, about 86% fell in the genetic ancestry cluster that is associated with self-reported Caucasian donors.

Primers for the PCR totalled 60 Vbeta and 13 Jbeta. In the authors' workflow: As a later analysis found, there were 70 million to 100 million unique TCR beta chains, of which some 10 million were shared. Assay: immunoSEQ multiplex PCR; the TCRdb copy retains only in-frame clones and omits some. V and J calls and clone size are as listed in that table; D and trimming were resolved from the DNA. The top ten clones hold more than 1.4% of a sample with some 98,000 clones, about 81% of them seen once. This clone has a single count. In germline, CDR1 is LNHDA, CDR2 SQIVND (reference sequence). CDR3 length: 13 amino acids. V was pared by 6 bases and J by 1 base, with 3 bases of the junction left unmatched.

The chain is built from TRBV19 and TRBJ2-7; TRBD1 matches 7 bases. This TCR was recovered from a man in his forties in good health and CMV-seronegative. Sequences were obtained from PBMCs. CDR3 in DNA: TGTGCCAGTAGCAAGGACAGGTCCTACGAGCAGTACTTC. Protein sequence: CASSKDRSYEQYF.